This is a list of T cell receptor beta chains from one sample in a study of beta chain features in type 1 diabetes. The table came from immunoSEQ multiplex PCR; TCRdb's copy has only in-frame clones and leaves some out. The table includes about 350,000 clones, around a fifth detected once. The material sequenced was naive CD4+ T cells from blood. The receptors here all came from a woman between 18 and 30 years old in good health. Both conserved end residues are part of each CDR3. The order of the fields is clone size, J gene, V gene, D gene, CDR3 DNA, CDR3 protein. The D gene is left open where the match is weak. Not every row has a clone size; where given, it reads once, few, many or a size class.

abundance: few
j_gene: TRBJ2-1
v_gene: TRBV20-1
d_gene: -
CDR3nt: TGCAGTGCTAGAACTAGCATTGAGCAGTTCTTC
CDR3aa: CSARTSIEQFF

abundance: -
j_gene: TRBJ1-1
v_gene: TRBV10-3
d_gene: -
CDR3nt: TGTGCCATCAGTTTTCAACTGGGAGACACTGAAGCTTTCTTT
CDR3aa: CAISFQLGDTEAFF

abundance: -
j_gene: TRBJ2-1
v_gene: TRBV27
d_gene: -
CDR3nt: TGTGCCAGCGCCTCAGCGGCGGGATCATACAATGAGCAGTTCTTC
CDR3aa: CASASAAGSYNEQFF

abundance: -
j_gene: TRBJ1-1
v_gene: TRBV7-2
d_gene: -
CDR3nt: TGTGCCAGCAGCTTAGGGGCATCCTACACTGAAGCTTTCTTT
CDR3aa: CASSLGASYTEAFF

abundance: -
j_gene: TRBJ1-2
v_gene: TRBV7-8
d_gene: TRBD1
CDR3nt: TGTGCCAGCAGCTTCGACAGGGGCGGCTATGGCTACACCTTC
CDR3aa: CASSFDRGGYGYTF

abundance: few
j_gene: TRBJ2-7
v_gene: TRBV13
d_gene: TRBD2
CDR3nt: TGTGCCAGCAGATTAGCGGGAGGGCCAAGGGAGCAGTACTTC
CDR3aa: CASRLAGGPREQYF

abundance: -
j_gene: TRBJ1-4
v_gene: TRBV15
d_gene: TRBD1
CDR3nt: TGTGCCACCAGCGGGACAGATTCTGAGAAACTGTTTTTT
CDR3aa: CATSGTDSEKLFF

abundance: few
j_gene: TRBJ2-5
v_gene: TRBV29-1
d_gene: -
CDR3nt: TGCAGCGTTGCCCCTGCGAGCCTCTCGGAGACCCAGTACTTC
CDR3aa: CSVAPASLSETQYF

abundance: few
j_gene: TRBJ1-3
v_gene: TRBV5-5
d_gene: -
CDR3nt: TGTGCCAGCAGGGAGTTGAGCTCTGGAAACACCATATATTTT
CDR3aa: CASRELSSGNTIYF

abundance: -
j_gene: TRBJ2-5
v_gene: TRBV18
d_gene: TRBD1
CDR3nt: TGTGCCAGCTCAACCGGACAGGGGGCTTGGCAAGAGACCCAGTACTTC
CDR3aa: CASSTGQGAWQETQYF

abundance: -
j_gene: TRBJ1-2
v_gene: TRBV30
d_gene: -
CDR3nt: TGTGCCTGGGTCGGGTTGAGCTATGGCTACACCTTC
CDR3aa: CAWVGLSYGYTF

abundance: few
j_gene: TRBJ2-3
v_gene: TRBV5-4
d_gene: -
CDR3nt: TGTGCCAGCAGCGGGCCCGGAGATACGCAGTATTTT
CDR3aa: CASSGPGDTQYF

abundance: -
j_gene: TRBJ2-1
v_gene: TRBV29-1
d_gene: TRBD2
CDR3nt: TGCAGCGTTGAAGGTCCGAGGGGGAGCGGGGGGGCCTCCTACAATGAGCAGTTCTTC
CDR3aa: CSVEGPRGSGGASYNEQFF

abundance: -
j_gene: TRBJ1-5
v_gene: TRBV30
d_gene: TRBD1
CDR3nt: TGTGCCTGGGCCGGTCGGACAGGTTATCAGCCCCAGCATTTT
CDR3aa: CAWAGRTGYQPQHF

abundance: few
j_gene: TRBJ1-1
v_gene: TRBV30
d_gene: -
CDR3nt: TGTGCCTGGAGTCCCTTGGTCCGGGGCACTGAAGCTTTCTTT
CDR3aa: CAWSPLVRGTEAFF

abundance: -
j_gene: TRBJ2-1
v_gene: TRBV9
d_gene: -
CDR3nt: TGTGCCAGCAGCGTAAACCCGGGGGACAATGAGCAGTTCTTC
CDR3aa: CASSVNPGDNEQFF

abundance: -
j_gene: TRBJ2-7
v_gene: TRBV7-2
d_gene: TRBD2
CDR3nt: TGTGCCAGCAGCTTTCCCGGGGGGGGTACCCACGAGCAGTACTTC
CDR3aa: CASSFPGGGTHEQYF

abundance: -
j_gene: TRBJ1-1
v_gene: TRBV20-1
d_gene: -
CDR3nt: TGCAGGCCAGGTGAAGCTTTCTTT
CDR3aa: CRPGEAFF

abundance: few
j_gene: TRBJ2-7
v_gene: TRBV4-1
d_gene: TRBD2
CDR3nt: TGCGCCAGCAGCCAAGCGACTAGCGGGGCCTCCTACGAGCAGTACTTC
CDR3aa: CASSQATSGASYEQYF

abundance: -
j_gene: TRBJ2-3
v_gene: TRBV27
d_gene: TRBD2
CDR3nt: TGTGCCAGCAGTCGCCCCGGAGGCGGGGGGGTACTAGGCACAGATACGCAGTATTTT
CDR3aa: CASSRPGGGGVLGTDTQYF

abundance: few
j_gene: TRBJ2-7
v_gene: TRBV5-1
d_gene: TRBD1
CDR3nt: TGCGCCAGCAGTCTGGAGACAGGGGGAGACGAGCAGTACTTC
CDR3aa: CASSLETGGDEQYF

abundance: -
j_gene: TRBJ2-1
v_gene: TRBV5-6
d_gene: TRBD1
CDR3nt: TGTGCCAGCAGCTTATACAGGGGGCATGAGTTCTTC
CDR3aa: CASSLYRGHEFF

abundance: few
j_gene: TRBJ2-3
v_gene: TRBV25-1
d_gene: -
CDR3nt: TGTGCCAGCAGTAAAGGGGGGGGCTTCACAGATACGCAGTATTTT
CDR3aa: CASSKGGGFTDTQYF

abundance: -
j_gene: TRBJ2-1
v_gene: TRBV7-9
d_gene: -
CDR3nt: TGTGCCAGCAGCCCCCGTCGAGGGTCCCCCTCCTACAATGAGCAGTTCTTC
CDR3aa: CASSPRRGSPSYNEQFF

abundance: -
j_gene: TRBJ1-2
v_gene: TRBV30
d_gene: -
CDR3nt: TGTGCCTGGAGTGTAGGAGCTGGCTACACCTTC
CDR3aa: CAWSVGAGYTF

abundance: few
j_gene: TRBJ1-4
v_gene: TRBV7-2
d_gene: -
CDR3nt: TGTGCCAGCAGCGCCTTTCGCGAGGAAAAACTGTTTTTT
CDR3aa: CASSAFREEKLFF

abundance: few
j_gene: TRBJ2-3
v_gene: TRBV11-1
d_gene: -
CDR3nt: TGTGCCAGCAGCCCTCTTAAATCTACAGATACGCAGTATTTT
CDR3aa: CASSPLKSTDTQYF